These 12 T cell receptor beta chains originate from one sample sequenced in a study of blood T cells in healthy people across ages. A J-beta primer mix and a sample-barcoded 5' primer were used in a second PCR of roughly 7 to 12 cycles. TCRdb redid the calling of the 5' RACE reads with MiXCR, one entry per CDR3 protein. This sample yields 600,000 to 650,000 distinct CDR3 sequences, of which about 53% are seen a single time; more than 35% belongs to the top ten. The specimen was blood. Receptors originate from a man aged 55 to 70 in good health.

V gene TRBV7-2 combines with J gene TRBJ2-3, with TRBD2 as a possible D gene (7 bases). The germline V and J ends were trimmed by 1 base and 4 bases, with 15 bases remaining between them. CDR1 is SGHTA, CDR2 FQGNSA, per germline. The CDR3 length is 16 residues. The CDR3 reads CASSLGLAEGADTQYF. CDR3 DNA: TGTGCCAGCAGCTTAGGCCTAGCGGAGGGGGCAGATACGCAGTATTTT. The full variable domain, with the rest looked up from reference TRBV7-2 and TRBJ2-3, is GAGVSQSPSNKVTEKGKDVELRCDPISGHTALYWYRQSLGQGLEFLIYFQGNSAPDKSGLPSDRFSAERTGGSVSTLTIQRTQQEDSAVYLCASSLGLAEGADTQYFGPGTRLTVL.

The chain has TRBV29-1 and TRBJ2-3; tentatively, D is TRBD2 (5 bases). Germline-derived CDR1 and CDR2 are SQVTM and ANQGSEA. The V end was cut by 0 bases, the J end by 2 bases, with 18 bases between. CDR3 length: 17 residues. The CDR3 DNA reads as TGCAGCGTTGAAGAATGGGCCCGGCGAGGGATCACAGATACGCAGTATTTT. Protein sequence: CSVEEWARRGITDTQYF.

V gene TRBV3-1 combines with J gene TRBJ2-5; TRBD2 aligns across 7 bases. The CDR3 runs 13 residues. J was trimmed by 11 bases and V by 0 bases; bases with no gene match: 6. CDR1 and CDR2 (germline): LGHDT, YNNKEL (reference sequence). The CDR3 DNA reads TGTGCCAGCAGCCAAGATGTAGGACTAGTTCAGTACTTC. This encodes CASSQDVGLVQYF.

This clonotype showed up just a few times. This chain links TRBV20-1 with TRBJ2-3; D is unclear. Per germline, CDR1 DFQATT and CDR2 SNEGSKA (reference sequence). V was pared by 1 base and J by 4 bases, with 12 bases between. The CDR3 is 14 amino acids. CDR3 DNA: TGCAGTGCTAGAGCCCCCGGCGCATCAGATACGCAGTATTTT. This translates into CSARAPGASDTQYF.

This clonotype was recorded a few times. The chain uses TRBV9 and TRBJ1-5, with D uncertain. The CDR3 covers 13 residues. Trimming cost V 3 bases and J 0 bases, with 4 bases left between them. Germline V gene data show CDR1 as SGDLS and CDR2 as YYNGEE. CDR3 sequence: CASSDNSNQPQHF. The CDR3 DNA follows: TGTGCCAGCAGCGATAATAGCAATCAGCCCCAGCATTTT.

This sequence joins TRBV7-2 and TRBJ2-4; TRBD1 might be the D (5 bases). Germline V gives CDR1 SGHTA, CDR2 FQGNSA. This CDR3 contains 13 residues. The V gene lost 5 bases and the J gene lost 8 bases, with 13 bases spanning the gap. The CDR3 bases are TGTGCCAGCAGCGCCCGGCAGGGCCACATTCAGTACTTC. Residues: CASSARQGHIQYF.

The chain uses TRBV7-9 and TRBJ2-1, with D maybe TRBD2 (7 bases). The CDR3 sequence is 15 residues long. Germline values: CDR1 SEHNR, CDR2 FQNEAQ (reference sequence). Trimming stripped 3 bases from V and 10 bases from J, with 19 bases between. The CDR3: CASSFSRGGAREQFF. The DNA for the CDR3 is TGTGCCAGCAGCTTCTCCCGTGGGGGGGCCCGGGAGCAGTTCTTC. The full variable domain, completed using reference TRBV7-9 and TRBJ2-1, is DTGVSQNPRHKITKRGQNVTFRCDPISEHNRLYWYRQTLGQGPEFLTYFQNEAQLEKSRLLSDRFSAERPKGSFSTLEIQRTEQGDSAMYLCASSFSRGGAREQFFGPGTRLTVL.

This chain uses TRBV20-1 with TRBJ2-7; 11 positions match TRBD2. With the DNA end fitting TRBJ2-5 better, the J assignment may be wrong. The CDR3 runs to 13 residues. Germline values: CDR1 DFQATT, CDR2 SNEGSKA (reference sequence). CDR3 nucleotide sequence: TGCAGTGCCGCGACTAGCGGGGAAGAGACCCAGTACTTC. Translating gives CSAATSGEETQYF.

This rearrangement joins TRBV24-1 to TRBJ2-3; 10 bases are shared with TRBD1. V trimming: 4 bases; J trimming: 2 bases; junction bases outside the gene matches: 17. Germline CDR1 KGHDR, CDR2 SFDVKD. The CDR3 is 20 amino acids. The CDR3 DNA sequence: TGTGCCACCAGTGACCCTCAATCGGGGACAGGGGACGCATTCACAGATACGCAGTATTTT. Amino acids: CATSDPQSGTGDAFTDTQYF.

The chain joins TRBV12-3 or TRBV12-4 to TRBJ2-6; no reliable D call. V lost 3 bases, J lost 0 bases, and 18 bases lay in between. The CDR3 consists of 19 residues. The chain's CDR3 is CASSFFAGRVPSGANVLTF. DNA for the CDR3: TGTGCCAGCAGTTTTTTCGCCGGCAGAGTACCCTCTGGGGCCAACGTCCTGACTTTC.

This clonotype was counted between two and nine times. J is TRBJ2-1 and V is TRBV7-2; TRBD2 matches 8 bases. The length of the CDR3 is 15 residues. Germline V CDR1 and CDR2: SGHTA, FQGNSA. V lost 5 bases to trimming and J lost 7 bases; unmatched junction nucleotides: 10. The CDR3 sequence is CASSAAGTSMNEQFF. CDR3 DNA sequence: TGTGCCAGCAGCGCTGCCGGGACTAGTATGAATGAGCAGTTCTTC.

The CDR3 loop is CASSPKGLAGLAEFF. The CDR3 DNA reads TGTGCCAGCAGCCCTAAGGGACTAGCGGGGTTGGCCGAGTTCTTC. This chain uses TRBV12-3 or TRBV12-4 with TRBJ2-1; 13 nucleotides match TRBD2. After removal of 6 bases from V and 14 bases from J, the junction contained 13 bases not matched to a gene. The CDR3 spans 15 residues.